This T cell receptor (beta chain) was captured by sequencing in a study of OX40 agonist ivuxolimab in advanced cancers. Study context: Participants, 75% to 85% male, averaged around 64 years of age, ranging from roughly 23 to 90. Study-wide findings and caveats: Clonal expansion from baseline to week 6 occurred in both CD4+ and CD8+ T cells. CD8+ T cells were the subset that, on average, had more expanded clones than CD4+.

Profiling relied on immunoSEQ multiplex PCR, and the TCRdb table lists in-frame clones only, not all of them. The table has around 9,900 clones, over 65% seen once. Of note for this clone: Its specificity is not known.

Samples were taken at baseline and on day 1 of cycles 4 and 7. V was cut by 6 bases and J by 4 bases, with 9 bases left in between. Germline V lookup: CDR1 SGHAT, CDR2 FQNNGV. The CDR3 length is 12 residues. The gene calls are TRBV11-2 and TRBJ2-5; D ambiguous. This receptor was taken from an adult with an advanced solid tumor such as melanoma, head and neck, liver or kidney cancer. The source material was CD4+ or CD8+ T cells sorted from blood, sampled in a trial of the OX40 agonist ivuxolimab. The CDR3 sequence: CASRGIVETQYF. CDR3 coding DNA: TGTGCCAGCAGGGGCATTGTAGAGACCCAGTACTTC.